Below, 29 T cell receptor beta chains from the same sample are listed, as sequenced in a study of blood T cell repertoires in COVID-19. Clones were read by immunoSEQ multiplex PCR, and TCRdb kept only the in-frame ones, dropping some. The profile covers more than 250,000 clones, with about nine tenths appearing a single time and 1% taken by the ten largest. Sequencing was carried out using peripheral blood. The origin of the receptors is a man between 50 and 59 years old with active or convalescent COVID-19.

The chain uses TRBV9 and TRBJ2-1; a possible D gene is TRBD2 (7 bases). V was clipped by 3 bases and J by 4 bases, with 26 bases between them. The germline CDR1 and CDR2 sequences are SGDLS and YYNGEE. This CDR3 is 19 amino acids long. The CDR3: CASSAREGRGAQLYNEQFF. The CDR3 coding sequence is TGTGCCAGCAGCGCGAGGGAGGGGAGGGGGGCTCAACTATACAATGAGCAGTTCTTC.

The chain couples TRBV29-1 to TRBJ1-3, with D possibly matching TRBD1 (6 bases). CDR1 is SQVTM, CDR2 ANQGSEA, per germline. CDR3 length: 13 residues. V lost 7 bases and J 0 bases, leaving 10 bases between the germline ends. This chain's CDR3 is CSGGGGSGNTIYF. DNA for the CDR3: TGCAGCGGAGGGGGGGGCTCTGGAAACACCATATATTTT.

The V call is TRBV28, the J call TRBJ1-6, with D perhaps matching TRBD1 (5 bases). The V gene lost 3 bases and the J gene lost 10 bases, with 13 bases spanning the gap. Germline CDR1 is MDHEN and CDR2 is SYDVKM. The CDR3 sequence is 14 residues long. The CDR3 here is CASSLGQDNSPLHF. CDR3 nucleotides: TGTGCCAGCAGTTTGGGGCAGGACAACTCACCCCTCCACTTT.

The rearrangement links TRBV11-2 to TRBJ2-3, with TRBD2 matching over 10 bases. V lost 4 bases to trimming and J lost 4 bases; unmatched junction nucleotides: 11. This CDR3 is built from 17 residues. Looked up from germline, CDR1 is SGHAT and CDR2 is FQNNGV. CDR3 bases: TGTGCCAGCAGCTGGACCCTCGGGACTAGCGCGTCAGATACGCAGTATTTT. This codes for CASSWTLGTSASDTQYF.

The chain combines TRBV9 with TRBJ2-2, with D tentatively TRBD2 (5 bases). Trimming stripped 0 bases from V and 4 bases from J, with 16 bases between. The CDR3 loop spans 17 amino acids. CDR1 is SGDLS, CDR2 YYNGEE, per germline. The chain's CDR3 is CASSVEYSRRPTGELFF. The DNA of the CDR3 is TGTGCCAGCAGCGTAGAATACTCCCGGAGGCCCACCGGGGAGCTGTTTTTT.

The chain carries TRBV29-1 and TRBJ1-4; 8 positions match TRBD1. Germline CDR1 reads SQVTM; CDR2 reads ANQGSEA. Unmatched junction bases numbered 5, after V lost 8 bases and J lost 3 bases. The CDR3 covers 13 residues. The CDR3 DNA reads TGCAGCACCAGGGGGCAGGCTAATGAAAAACTGTTTTTT. Amino acids: CSTRGQANEKLFF.

CDR3 DNA: TGTGCCAGTAGGGGACTAGCGGGGGGTCAAGAGACCCAGTACTTC. Protein: CASRGLAGGQETQYF. V and J are TRBV19 and TRBJ2-5, with 15 bases matching TRBD2. CDR3 length: 15 amino acids. CDR1 LNHDA and CDR2 SQIVND come from the germline V gene (reference sequence). V shed 6 bases and J 2 bases; nucleotides not matched to a gene: 1.

This clone has a single count. The chain links TRBV4-3 to TRBJ1-5; TRBD1 matches at 8 bases. The germline V gene encodes CDR1 LGHNA and CDR2 YSLEER. CDR3 size: 15 residues. V gave up 1 base and J gave up 3 bases; unmatched junction bases: 2. The CDR3 sequence is CASSQADRANQPQHF. DNA of the CDR3: TGCGCCAGCAGCCAAGCGGACAGGGCCAATCAGCCCCAGCATTTT.

J is TRBJ2-3 and V is TRBV19; no reliable D call. Germline V gene data show CDR1 as LNHDA and CDR2 as SQIVND (reference sequence). V was shortened by 8 bases and J by 2 bases, with 14 bases between the two germline ends. CDR3 length equals 14 residues. CDR3 bases: TGTGCCAGTCCGACAATCCGCGACACAGATACGCAGTATTTT. It translates to CASPTIRDTDTQYF.

CDR3: CASSTGQGDEKLFF. For the CDR3, the DNA is TGTGCCAGCAGCACGGGACAGGGGGATGAAAAACTGTTTTTT. This chain uses TRBV7-9 with TRBJ1-4, with 11 bases lining up with TRBD1. Germline-derived CDR1 and CDR2 are SEHNR and FQNEAQ (reference sequence). This CDR3 comprises 14 residues. V lost 5 bases, J lost 6 bases, and 2 bases stayed unmatched.

This rearrangement joins TRBV6-5 to TRBJ2-4, with 8 bases matching TRBD1. Germline-derived CDR1 and CDR2 are MNHEY and SVGAGI. The CDR3 spans 14 residues. The V gene end was trimmed by 6 bases and the J gene end by 9 bases; junction bases not matched to a gene: 10. The CDR3 sequence is CASRMPGQVTIQYF. The CDR3 DNA follows: TGTGCCAGCAGGATGCCGGGACAGGTAACCATTCAGTACTTC.

This clone was observed a single time. The chain has TRBV5-4 and TRBJ2-5; tentative D call: TRBD1 (5 bases). The germline V and J ends were trimmed by 0 bases and 2 bases, with 14 bases remaining between them. There are 16 residues in the CDR3. Germline V gene sequence: CDR1 SGHNT, CDR2 YYREEE (reference sequence). CDR3 residues: CASSLEYGQGQETQYF. In DNA form, the CDR3 reads TGTGCCAGCAGCTTGGAATACGGGCAGGGACAAGAGACCCAGTACTTC.

The chain recombines TRBV19 with TRBJ2-1; 7 bases agree with TRBD2. This CDR3 spans 16 amino acids. V shed 4 bases and J 12 bases; nucleotides not matched to a gene: 18. The germline V gene encodes CDR1 LNHDA and CDR2 SQIVND (reference sequence). Here the CDR3 reads CASSTRDYPLLGGQFF. The DNA of the CDR3 is TGTGCCAGTAGTACCCGGGACTACCCGCTATTGGGCGGGCAGTTCTTC.

The J gene is TRBJ2-1, the V gene TRBV5-6, with D possibly matching TRBD2 (6 bases). The CDR3 extends over 12 amino acids. The V gene lost 0 bases and the J gene lost 13 bases, with 11 bases spanning the gap. Germline V CDR1 and CDR2: SGHDT, YYEEEE. CDR3 nucleotide sequence: TGTGCCAGCAGCTTGGGACGGGGGATACAGTTCTTC. Its protein is CASSLGRGIQFF.

This clone was detected once. This chain joins TRBV10-3 and TRBJ1-2; TRBD1 aligns across 7 bases. Germline CDR1 and CDR2: ENHRY and SYGVKD. The V and J ends lost 3 bases and 1 base, in that order; junction bases with no gene match: 11. This CDR3 is 17 amino acids long. The CDR3 nucleotides are TGTGCCATCAGTGAAACCCATCGGGGACAGTTTAACTATGGCTACACCTTC. Translation: CAISETHRGQFNYGYTF.

The chain has TRBV15 and TRBJ2-7, with 8 nucleotides matching TRBD1. This CDR3 has 13 amino acids. V gave up 5 bases and J gave up 5 bases; unmatched junction bases: 5. Per the germline V gene, CDR1 is LNHNV and CDR2 is YYDKDF (reference sequence). Here the CDR3 reads CATSQDRANEQYF. The CDR3 nucleotides are TGTGCCACCAGCCAGGACAGGGCCAACGAGCAGTACTTC. Combining the CDR3 with reference TRBV15 and TRBJ2-7 gives the whole variable domain DAMVIQNPRYQVTQFGKPVTLSCSQTLNHNVMYWYQQKSSQAPKLLFHYYDKDFNNEADTPDNFQSRRPNTSFCFLDIRSPGLGDTAMYLCATSQDRANEQYFGPGTRLTVT.

The chain couples TRBV5-6 to TRBJ1-2; the D is unclear. CDR3 length: 13 residues. Trimming removed 3 bases at V and 3 bases at J, with 9 bases between. Germline CDR1 is SGHDT and CDR2 is YYEEEE. CDR3 sequence reads: CASSSPFYYGYTF. CDR3 in DNA: TGTGCCAGCAGCTCTCCCTTTTACTATGGCTACACCTTC.

J is TRBJ1-3 and V is TRBV6-5; 7 bases are a match to TRBD1. Losses at the gene ends were 6 bases for V and 0 bases for J; bases not matched to a gene: 5. Per the germline V gene, CDR1 is MNHEY and CDR2 is SVGAGI. The length of the CDR3 is 15 residues. The CDR3 here is CASSSQGFSGNTIYF. CDR3 coding DNA: TGTGCCAGCAGCTCACAGGGGTTCTCTGGAAACACCATATATTTT.

This chain connects TRBV5-1 to TRBJ2-5; TRBD1 is a possible D gene (6 bases). The length of the CDR3 is 14 residues. Germline V gene data show CDR1 as SGHRS and CDR2 as YFSETQ. Trimming pared 0 bases from V and 3 bases from J, leaving 9 bases between. The CDR3 sequence is CASSLVPGEETQYF. The DNA for the CDR3 is TGCGCCAGCAGCTTGGTGCCAGGGGAAGAGACCCAGTACTTC.

This sequence joins TRBV5-1 and TRBJ1-5, with a possible D match to TRBD1 (6 bases). This CDR3 has 15 amino acids. Trimming took off 2 bases at V and 1 base at J, with 10 bases between the two ends. Germline V gene sequence: CDR1 SGHRS, CDR2 YFSETQ. The CDR3 nucleotides read TGCGCCAGCAGCTTACGTACAGGGAGCAATCAGCCCCAGCATTTT. It encodes CASSLRTGSNQPQHF.

The rearrangement joins TRBV5-1 to TRBJ2-7; 8 positions match TRBD2. From germline, CDR1 is SGHRS and CDR2 YFSETQ. J lost 2 bases, V lost 1 base, and 5 bases had no gene match. The CDR3 is made up of 15 amino acids. The CDR3 is CASSLRRGDPYEQYF. The CDR3 DNA is TGCGCCAGCAGCTTGAGGCGGGGGGATCCCTACGAGCAGTACTTC. Full variable domain (remainder filled in from reference TRBV5-1 and TRBJ2-7): KAGVTQTPRYLIKTRGQQVTLSCSPISGHRSVSWYQQTPGQGLQFLFEYFSETQRNKGNFPGRFSGRQFSNSRSEMNVSTLELGDSALYLCASSLRRGDPYEQYFGPGTRLTVT.

This clone was recorded once. Other DNA sequences of this sample code for an identical CDR3. The rearrangement links TRBV28 to TRBJ1-1; 7 nucleotides match TRBD1. Losses at the gene ends were 5 bases for V and 4 bases for J; bases not matched to a gene: 1. Germline assignment: CDR1 MDHEN and CDR2 SYDVKM. CDR3 length equals 12 residues. CDR3 nucleotide sequence: TGTGCCAGCAGTCAGGGGGGCACTGAAGCTTTCTTT. It translates to CASSQGGTEAFF.

The V call is TRBV12-2, the J call TRBJ2-4; TRBD2, the D gene given by the table, was not confirmed from the DNA. TRBV12-2 is a known pseudogene. This CDR3 comprises 15 residues. This CDR3 reads CASRFERLAKNIQYF. CDR3 nucleotide sequence: TGTGCAAGTCGCTTCGAGAGGTTAGCCAAAAACATTCAGTACTTC.

The genes are TRBV18 and TRBJ1-1; weak D call: TRBD1 (5 bases). CDR1 and CDR2 (germline): KGHSH, LQKENI. Trimming stripped 3 bases from V and 1 base from J, with 9 bases between. The CDR3 covers 14 residues. The CDR3, as DNA: TGTGCCAGCTCACCCTTACAGGAGAACACTGAAGCTTTCTTT. It encodes CASSPLQENTEAFF.

The chain has TRBV5-1 and TRBJ2-7; 7 nucleotides line up with TRBD1. This CDR3 is built from 14 residues. With V trimmed by 2 bases and J by 1 base, 3 bases remained unmatched. The germline CDR1 and CDR2 sequences are SGHRS and YFSETQ. The CDR3 DNA follows: TGCGCCAGCAGCTTAGGGGACAGATCCTACGAGCAGTACTTC. Its translation is CASSLGDRSYEQYF.

This chain links TRBV3-1 (or the pseudogene TRBV3-2) with TRBJ1-6; no clear D. The V gene lost 4 bases and the J gene lost 6 bases, with 4 bases spanning the gap. Germline V CDR1 and CDR2: LGHDT, YNNKEL (reference sequence). The CDR3 sequence is 12 residues long. The CDR3 bases are TGTGCCAGCAGCCCCGGTAATTCACCCCTCCACTTT. The encoded protein is CASSPGNSPLHF.

The V call is TRBV28, the J call TRBJ2-1; the D gene is possibly TRBD2 (6 bases). The CDR3 loop spans 14 amino acids. Germline V gene sequence: CDR1 MDHEN, CDR2 SYDVKM. The V gene lost 9 bases and the J gene lost 0 bases, with 12 bases spanning the gap. CDR3 amino acids: CASQLAASYNEQFF. The CDR3 DNA is TGTGCCAGTCAGTTAGCGGCCTCCTACAATGAGCAGTTCTTC.

The chain carries TRBV7-2 and TRBJ2-7; a possible D gene is TRBD1 (5 bases). Trimming left V 1 base short and J 3 bases short, with 10 bases between. This CDR3 has 14 residues. From germline, CDR1 is SGHTA and CDR2 FQGNSA. The CDR3 DNA reads as TGTGCCAGCAGCTTAGACGGAGACAGCTACGAGCAGTACTTC. This sequence encodes CASSLDGDSYEQYF. Full variable domain (remainder filled in from reference TRBV7-2 and TRBJ2-7): GAGVSQSPSNKVTEKGKDVELRCDPISGHTALYWYRQSLGQGLEFLIYFQGNSAPDKSGLPSDRFSAERTGGSVSTLTIQRTQQEDSAVYLCASSLDGDSYEQYFGPGTRLTVT.

J is TRBJ1-1 and V is TRBV10-3, with TRBD1 matching over 12 bases. CDR3 size: 15 residues. Germline-derived CDR1 and CDR2 are ENHRY and SYGVKD. J gave up 5 bases and V 6 bases, and 7 bases lay outside the gene matches. CDR3 residues: CAISTGTGGKTEAFF. CDR3 sequence (DNA): TGTGCCATCAGCACCGGGACAGGGGGCAAGACTGAAGCTTTCTTT.